The rows below give T cell receptor beta chains drawn from one sample of a study of read filtering for tumor transcriptome and immune sequencing. TCRdb re-derived calls from the reads in MiXCR, one entry per CDR3 protein. The sample consists of approximately 58,000 distinct CDR3 sequences, under 25% of them appearing once. The sample taken for sequencing was a population of CD138-negative cells sorted from bone marrow. Receptors originate from a donor over 35 with multiple myeloma. The CDR3 runs from the conserved cysteine through the conserved F or W. A D gene is named only where the DNA matches it firmly. Size is stated for part of the rows, as once, few or many counts, or as a class when the clone is expanded.

D gene	V gene	J gene	clone size	CDR3 protein	CDR3 DNA
TRBD1	TRBV20-1	TRBJ2-2	-	CSARDGGQGTTGELFF	TGCAGTGCTAGAGATGGGGGACAGGGAACTACCGGGGAGCTGTTTTTT
-	TRBV7-3	TRBJ2-5	many	CASSPQSGGETQYF	TGTGCCAGCAGCCCGCAGTCGGGTGGAGAGACCCAGTACTTC
-	TRBV6-2/TRBV6-3	TRBJ2-1	many	CASSYGGIQQFF	TGTGCCAGCAGTTACGGGGGGATTCAGCAGTTCTTC
-	TRBV19	TRBJ1-1	-	CASSMSQNTEAFF	TGTGCCAGTAGTATGAGTCAGAACACTGAAGCTTTCTTT
-	TRBV7-6	TRBJ1-6	many	CASSLAGGYSPLHF	TGTGCCAGCAGCTTAGCGGGGGGTTATTCACCCCTCCACTTT
-	TRBV7-9	TRBJ1-1	many	CASSFNWKGDMNTEAFF	TGTGCCAGCAGCTTCAATTGGAAAGGGGATATGAACACTGAAGCTTTCTTT
-	TRBV6-1	TRBJ2-7	many	CASSERDGYEQYF	TGTGCCAGCAGTGAAAGGGACGGCTACGAGCAGTACTTC
TRBD1	TRBV25-1	TRBJ1-1	many	CASSQGGLNTEAFF	TGTGCCAGCAGTCAAGGGGGCCTGAATACTGAAGCTTTCTTT
-	TRBV7-6	TRBJ1-1	many	CASSLDLGGYTEAFF	TGTGCCAGCAGCTTAGATTTGGGGGGCTACACTGAAGCTTTCTTT
-	TRBV19	TRBJ2-7	many	CASSLLVTHWDEQYF	TGTGCCAGTAGTCTCCTCGTAACCCACTGGGACGAGCAGTACTTC
-	TRBV5-1	TRBJ2-7	many	CASSPLDRLYEQYF	TGCGCCAGCAGCCCACTTGACAGACTCTACGAGCAGTACTTC
-	TRBV20-1	TRBJ2-4	few	CSAFHSETKAKNIQYF	TGCAGTGCTTTCCACAGCGAGACTAAAGCCAAAAACATTCAGTACTTC
-	TRBV6-5	TRBJ2-1	few	CASSPTRGEQFF	TGTGCCAGCAGCCCTACACGGGGTGAGCAGTTCTTC
-	TRBV12-3/TRBV12-4	TRBJ2-1	many	CASSLGTNNEQFF	TGTGCCAGCAGTTTAGGAACCAACAATGAGCAGTTCTTC
-	TRBV19	TRBJ2-5	many	CASSSEEETQYF	TGTGCCAGTAGTTCGGAGGAGGAGACCCAGTACTTC
-	TRBV5-1	TRBJ2-7	many	CASREYYEQYF	TGCGCCAGCAGGGAATACTACGAGCAGTACTTC
-	TRBV4-1	TRBJ2-1	few	CASSQGGGNTYEQFF	TGCGCCAGCAGCCAAGGCGGTGGCAACACCTATGAGCAGTTCTTC
-	TRBV5-1	TRBJ1-2	many	CASSLATAPTNYGYTF	TGCGCCAGCAGCTTGGCCACGGCACCTACTAACTATGGCTACACCTTC
-	TRBV7-3	TRBJ2-5	once	CASSLIQWETQCF	TGTGCCAGCAGCTTAATACAATGGGAGACCCAGTGCTTC
TRBD2	TRBV5-1	TRBJ2-2	many	CASSLPASGGIGGELFF	TGCGCCAGCAGCCTACCAGCTAGCGGGGGTATCGGCGGGGAGCTGTTTTTT
-	TRBV20-1	TRBJ2-5	-	CNARDARKIDQETLYF	TGCAATGCTAGAGATGCCCGAAAAATAGACCAAGAGACCCTGTACTTC
TRBD1	TRBV5-1	TRBJ1-1	many	CASSLVGGNTEAFF	TGCGCCAGCAGCTTGGTAGGGGGCAACACTGAAGCTTTCTTT
-	TRBV4-1	TRBJ2-7	-	CASSTGTAYEQYF	TGCGCCAGCAGCACCGGGACGGCCTACGAGCAGTACTTC
TRBD2	TRBV7-9	TRBJ2-3	many	CASSRKLGTSGETDTQYF	TGTGCCAGCAGCCGCAAATTAGGGACTAGCGGGGAGACAGATACGCAGTATTTT
-	TRBV10-3	TRBJ2-7	many	CAISGQRNEQYF	TGTGCCATCAGTGGACAGCGGAACGAGCAGTACTTC
-	TRBV12-3/TRBV12-4	TRBJ1-1	many	CASSNEGLNTEAFF	TGTGCCAGCAGTAACGAGGGCCTGAACACTGAAGCTTTCTTT
-	TRBV27	TRBJ1-2	-	CATVVRHGYTF	TGTGCCACTGTGGTCCGACATGGCTACACCTTC
-	TRBV28	TRBJ2-1	many	CASSFVKSSYNEQFF	TGTGCCAGCAGTTTTGTCAAGAGCTCCTACAATGAGCAGTTCTTC
TRBD2	TRBV6-1	TRBJ2-1	few	CASSDAGGLAGKPYNEQFF	TGTGCCAGCAGTGATGCCGGGGGACTAGCGGGGAAACCCTACAATGAGCAGTTCTTC
-	TRBV5-1	TRBJ2-5	-	CASSWGHQPEEETQYF	TGCGCCAGCAGCTGGGGACACCAGCCAGAGGAAGAGACCCAGTACTTC
-	TRBV20-1	TRBJ1-5	-	CSAQGRAGGNTQHF	TGCAGTGCTCAAGGGAGGGCGGGAGGTAATACGCAGCATTTT
TRBD2	TRBV29-1	TRBJ2-1	few	CSVEGGRVSSYNEQAF	TGCAGCGTCGAGGGAGGGCGTGTCAGCTCCTACAATGAGCAGGCCTTC
-	TRBV20-1	TRBJ2-7	-	CGAFDRISYERYF	TGCGGTGCTTTCGACCGAATCTCCTACGAGCGGTACTTC
TRBD1	TRBV12-3/TRBV12-4	TRBJ1-2	many	CASRMGTAKANYGYTF	TGTGCCAGCAGGATGGGGACAGCAAAAGCTAACTATGGCTACACCTTC
-	TRBV3-1	TRBJ2-2	few	CASSTTTGIGELFF	TGTGCCAGCAGCACAACCACAGGGATCGGGGAGCTGTTTTTT
-	TRBV19	TRBJ2-1	many	CASSIVPGGGYNEQFF	TGTGCCAGTAGTATAGTACCCGGGGGAGGTTACAATGAGCAGTTCTTC
TRBD1	TRBV30	TRBJ1-1	many	CAWSATGATEAFF	TGTGCCTGGAGTGCGACAGGGGCCACTGAAGCTTTCTTT
TRBD1	TRBV5-1	TRBJ1-1	many	CASSPGGPSTEAFF	TGCGCCAGCAGCCCAGGGGGCCCCAGCACTGAAGCTTTCTTT
TRBD2	TRBV19	TRBJ2-3	few	CASRTSGTTDTQYF	TGTGCCAGTCGTACTAGCGGAACCACAGATACGCAGTATTTT
-	TRBV6-4	TRBJ1-3	-	CASSDSPSSGNTIYF	TGTGCCAGCAGTGACTCGCCGAGCTCTGGAAACACCATATATTTT